This TCR beta chain originates from a study of Ad26.COV2.S vaccination and SARS-CoV-2 variants. Treatment defined: approximately 18 received Ad26.COV2.S at low or high dose, single or two shots; about 5 received placebo; per-sample allocation not given. It was on day 63 after the first vaccine or placebo injection that samples were taken. V lost 9 bases, J lost 4 bases, and 7 bases stayed unmatched. Germline CDR1 reads SGHDN; CDR2 reads FVKESK. CDR3 size: 13 residues. Sequenced by immunoSEQ multiplex PCR; TCRdb stores in-frame clones only, minus some. This repertoire shows 400,000 to 450,000 clones, 90% found once; its top ten account for around 4.2%.

This clonotype was sampled from a person between 18 and 59 years old who received the Ad26.COV2.S COVID-19 vaccine or a placebo. V is TRBV14 and J is TRBJ2-7; 9 nucleotides agree with TRBD1. The sequences come from peripheral blood, collected in a trial of Ad26.COV2.S vaccine versus placebo. CDR3 sequence: CASSGTGLYEQYF. The CDR3 DNA reads as TGTGCCAGTTCCGGGACAGGGTTGTACGAGCAGTACTTC. Together with reference TRBV14 and TRBJ2-7, the CDR3 gives the full variable domain: EAGVTQFPSHSVIEKGQTVTLRCDPISGHDNLYWYRRVMGKEIKFLLHFVKESKQDESGMPNNRFLAERTGGTYSTLKVQPAELEDSGVYFCASSGTGLYEQYFGPGTRLTVT.